Below are 23 T cell receptor beta chains sequenced from a single sample in a study of blood T cell repertoires in COVID-19. Generated by immunoSEQ multiplex PCR, the TCRdb table keeps only in-frame clones and is missing some. The repertoire has about 350,000 clones, over 75% of them found once; the top ten carry 2.5% to 3%. Sequenced: PBMCs or T cells enriched from blood (not recorded which). These receptors were obtained from a woman aged 30 to 39 who had recovered from COVID-19.

J is TRBJ1-2 and V is TRBV24-1, with 8 bases matching TRBD1. The CDR3 totals 13 residues. CDR1 KGHDR and CDR2 SFDVKD come from the germline V gene. With V trimmed by 4 bases and J by 3 bases, 0 bases remained unmatched. CDR3 amino acids: CATSEGQDYGYTF. The DNA for the CDR3 is TGTGCCACCAGTGAGGGACAGGACTATGGCTACACCTTC.

This sequence joins TRBV6-5 and TRBJ1-3; D not certain. CDR1 is MNHEY, CDR2 SVGAGI, per germline. The CDR3 covers 14 residues. V shed 11 bases and J shed 0 bases, with 14 bases lying between them. CDR3 DNA: TGTGCCGGCGGAGAACCTAGCTCTGGAAACACCATATATTTT. Translating gives CAGGEPSSGNTIYF.

This clone was found once. The chain employs TRBV5-1 and TRBJ1-6; 7 bases are a match to TRBD1. The CDR3 is 17 residues long. The junction had 6 bases not matched to a gene; V was cut back by 3 bases and J by 0 bases. Germline values: CDR1 SGHRS, CDR2 YFSETQ. The CDR3 loop reads CASSSMGQRSYNSPLHF. As DNA, the CDR3 is TGCGCCAGCAGCTCCATGGGACAGCGCTCCTATAATTCACCCCTCCACTTT.

J is TRBJ2-7 and V is TRBV4-2, with D perhaps matching TRBD2 (6 bases). The CDR3 is 15 amino acids. Germline CDR1 LGHNA, CDR2 YNFKEQ. Trimming left V 3 bases short and J 3 bases short, with 15 bases between. The CDR3 reads CASSQPGLEDYEQYF. DNA for the CDR3: TGTGCCAGCAGCCAGCCGGGACTCGAAGACTACGAGCAGTACTTC.

The genes are TRBV6-1 and TRBJ1-1, with a possible D match to TRBD1 (5 bases). V was clipped by 1 base and J by 0 bases, with 18 bases between them. This CDR3 spans 18 amino acids. Per germline, CDR1 MNHNS and CDR2 SASEGT. The CDR3 reads CASSEVSYTGGMNTEAFF. The CDR3 DNA sequence: TGTGCCAGCAGTGAAGTGAGTTATACAGGAGGGATGAACACTGAAGCTTTCTTT.

This clone was recorded only once. The chain has TRBV28 and TRBJ2-3; 14 positions match TRBD2. The trim removed 8 bases at V and 4 bases at J, leaving 2 bases unmatched. CDR1 MDHEN and CDR2 SYDVKM come from the germline V gene. CDR3 length: 14 residues. The CDR3 bases are TGTGCCAGCCGGACTAGCGGGAGGTCAGATACGCAGTATTTT. The encoded protein is CASRTSGRSDTQYF.

The J gene is TRBJ1-2, the V gene TRBV6-5; 8 positions match TRBD1. This CDR3 has 15 residues. V lost 1 base to trimming and J lost 8 bases; unmatched junction nucleotides: 9. The germline V gene encodes CDR1 MNHEY and CDR2 SVGAGI. CDR3 in amino acids: CASSYFLGDRWGYTF. DNA for the CDR3: TGTGCCAGCAGTTACTTCTTGGGGGACAGGTGGGGCTACACCTTC.

With regard to this clone: Other DNA sequences in the same sample also yield this CDR3. V is TRBV12-3 or TRBV12-4 and J is TRBJ2-7, with D perhaps matching TRBD1 (5 bases). Deletions cut 6 bases from V and 3 bases from J, with 9 bases between. The CDR3 covers 12 residues. The CDR3 sequence is CASSLTGYEQYF. In nucleotides, the CDR3 is TGTGCCAGCAGCTTAACAGGCTACGAGCAGTACTTC.

V usage is TRBV11-2 and J usage is TRBJ2-1; D is ambiguous. This CDR3 is 16 amino acids long. The germline gives CDR1 SGHAT, CDR2 FQNNGV. V lost 6 bases to trimming and J lost 5 bases, with 20 bases between them. The chain's CDR3 is CASRPLAVRPHNEQFF. For the CDR3, the DNA is TGTGCCAGCAGGCCATTAGCCGTTCGTCCTCACAATGAGCAGTTCTTC.

The chain is built from TRBV15 and TRBJ1-5; possibly TRBD1 for D (5 bases). The length of the CDR3 is 14 residues. The V and J ends lost 1 base and 1 base respectively, with 5 bases between them. CDR1 LNHNV and CDR2 YYDKDF come from the germline V gene (reference sequence). CDR3 region: CATSRGQSNQPQHF. CDR3 in DNA: TGTGCCACCAGCAGAGGACAGAGCAATCAGCCCCAGCATTTT. Full variable domain (outside the CDR3, taken from reference TRBV15 and TRBJ1-5): DAMVIQNPRYQVTQFGKPVTLSCSQTLNHNVMYWYQQKSSQAPKLLFHYYDKDFNNEADTPDNFQSRRPNTSFCFLDIRSPGLGDTAMYLCATSRGQSNQPQHFGDGTRLSIL.

V usage is TRBV5-1 and J usage is TRBJ2-3, with 7 bases identical to TRBD2. CDR3 length: 15 amino acids. After removal of 4 bases from V and 2 bases from J, the junction contained 7 bases not matched to a gene. CDR1 and CDR2 (germline): SGHRS, YFSETQ. The CDR3 protein is CASSVAGGITDTQYF. The CDR3 coding sequence is TGCGCCAGCAGCGTAGCGGGTGGGATCACAGATACGCAGTATTTT.

The chain employs TRBV27 and TRBJ1-5; D remains unclear. Trimming left V 2 bases short and J 0 bases short, with 8 bases between. The CDR3 covers 15 residues. Germline V gene lookup returns CDR1 MNHEY and CDR2 SMNVEV (reference sequence). The chain's CDR3 is CASSLTAGSNQPQHF. The CDR3 DNA reads as TGTGCCAGCAGTTTAACGGCGGGTAGCAATCAGCCCCAGCATTTT.

The chain couples TRBV28 to TRBJ1-2; D remains unclear. Germline CDR1 and CDR2: MDHEN and SYDVKM. V was cut by 4 bases and J by 5 bases, with 8 bases left in between. The CDR3 consists of 12 residues. Here the CDR3 DNA reads TGTGCCAGCAGTTATACTACATATGGCTACACCTTC. Amino acids: CASSYTTYGYTF.

The genes are TRBV15 and TRBJ1-4; D gene unclear. The CDR3 contains 15 residues. V dropped 3 bases and J dropped 6 bases, with 14 bases sitting between them. Germline-derived CDR1 and CDR2 are LNHNV and YYDKDF (reference sequence). The chain's CDR3 is CATSRDSREDEKLFF. The DNA of the CDR3 is TGTGCCACCAGCAGGGACTCCCGCGAGGATGAAAAACTGTTTTTT.

V usage is TRBV6-5 and J usage is TRBJ2-1; TRBD2 agrees at 9 bases. The germline CDR1 and CDR2 sequences are MNHEY and SVGAGI. V gave up 1 base and J gave up 5 bases; unmatched junction bases: 6. The CDR3 length is 16 residues. The DNA of the CDR3 is TGTGCCAGCAGTTACTTGGATAGCGGGGGAAACAATGAGCAGTTCTTC. This translates into CASSYLDSGGNNEQFF.

The V gene is TRBV29-1, the J gene TRBJ2-7, with a possible D match to TRBD2 (6 bases). The V and J ends lost 5 bases and 0 bases respectively, with 14 bases between them. The CDR3 is 14 amino acids. In germline, CDR1 is SQVTM, CDR2 ANQGSEA. The CDR3 sequence is CSVRQTRSSYEQYF. As DNA, the CDR3 is TGCAGCGTTCGACAGACTAGGAGCTCCTACGAGCAGTACTTC.

The V call is TRBV14, the J call TRBJ1-1; D ambiguous. Germline-derived CDR1 and CDR2 are SGHDN and FVKESK. The CDR3 loop spans 13 amino acids. V lost 2 bases and J 0 bases, leaving 4 bases between the germline ends. DNA for the CDR3: TGTGCCAGCAGCCAATCTCTGAACACTGAAGCTTTCTTT. Its protein is CASSQSLNTEAFF. The entire variable domain, with the rest obtained from reference TRBV14 and TRBJ1-1, is as follows: EAGVTQFPSHSVIEKGQTVTLRCDPISGHDNLYWYRRVMGKEIKFLLHFVKESKQDESGMPNNRFLAERTGGTYSTLKVQPAELEDSGVYFCASSQSLNTEAFFGQGTRLTVV.

CDR3 loop: CASRPGLTNSPLHF. The CDR3 DNA reads as TGTGCCAGCAGGCCGGGACTGACTAATTCACCCCTCCACTTT. V is TRBV28 and J is TRBJ1-6; D may be TRBD1 (5 bases). Germline lookup yields CDR1 MDHEN and CDR2 SYDVKM. V shed 6 bases and J shed 6 bases, with 12 bases lying between them. The CDR3 spans 14 residues.

The rearrangement joins TRBV19 to TRBJ2-1; 8 positions agree with TRBD2. Germline V CDR1 and CDR2: LNHDA, SQIVND (reference sequence). This CDR3 is 15 amino acids long. Trimming took 4 bases from V and 8 from J; bases not matched to a gene: 10. The CDR3 nucleotides are TGTGCCAGTAGTACAGCGGGAGTAGGAGGCCATGAGCAGTTCTTC. Amino acids: CASSTAGVGGHEQFF.

The chain links TRBV9 to TRBJ1-3; D is uncertain. Deletions cut 4 bases from V and 4 bases from J, with 6 bases between. CDR1 SGDLS and CDR2 YYNGEE come from the germline V gene. There are 12 residues in the CDR3. The CDR3 DNA is TGTGCCAGCAGCCCCAGGGGAAACACCATATATTTT. It encodes CASSPRGNTIYF.

The V and J genes are TRBV28 and TRBJ2-3; 7 bases map to TRBD2. With 6 bases clipped from V and 4 bases from J, the junction kept 10 bases outside the gene matches. This CDR3 has 15 amino acids. Germline CDR1 reads MDHEN; CDR2 reads SYDVKM. CDR3 in DNA: TGTGCCAGCAGAGGCCCCTCGCGGGAGCCAGATACGCAGTATTTT. Its protein is CASRGPSREPDTQYF.

The rearrangement links TRBV11-2 to TRBJ2-7; D may be TRBD2 (5 bases). CDR3 size: 15 residues. Germline CDR1 is SGHAT and CDR2 is FQNNGV. V was clipped by 1 base and J by 0 bases, with 10 bases between them. The DNA for the CDR3 is TGTGCCAGCAGCTTAGGAGGAGGATTCTCCTACGAGCAGTACTTC. Protein sequence: CASSLGGGFSYEQYF.

The chain links TRBV6-5 to TRBJ1-2; the match to TRBD1 covers 8 bases. V shed 0 bases and J 5 bases; nucleotides not matched to a gene: 8. The germline gives CDR1 MNHEY, CDR2 SVGAGI. This CDR3 comprises 16 residues. This CDR3 reads CASSYSRTGIAYGYTF. As DNA, the CDR3 is TGTGCCAGCAGTTACTCTAGGACAGGGATCGCGTATGGCTACACCTTC.